Described below is a single TCR beta chain sequence and its context. As originally analysed: Junction-only immunoSEQ sequences carried no quality scores, so filtering differed. Using immunoSEQ multiplex PCR, the repertoire was profiled, and TCRdb retains in-frame clones only, with some absent. V, J and clone size are taken as reported in that table, and D and trimming were inferred from the DNA itself. The sample records hundreds of thousands of clones, roughly 96% being singletons. The data were obtained in a study of shared clonotypes between healthy human individuals. In the study overall: Three CD4 naive, three CD4 memory, two CD8 naive and one CD8 memory plate were used per donor.

It was CD45RO-negative cells, positively selected for CCR7, that made up naive CD8 cells, with terminally differentiated effector memory CD45RA+ cells excluded. The clonotype originates from a woman aged 30 to 39 in good health. Material for sequencing was naive CD8+ T cells sorted from blood.

This chain's CDR3 is CASSSRTSQQFF. The DNA for the CDR3 is TGTGCCAGCAGCTCCCGGACTAGCCAGCAGTTCTTC. The chain recombines TRBV11-2 with TRBJ2-1; 8 bases are shared with TRBD2. The V segment lost 4 bases and the J segment 11 bases; nucleotides outside the gene matches: 4. Germline CDR1 is SGHAT and CDR2 is FQNNGV. The CDR3 is 12 residues long.